The TCR beta chain described here comes from a study of T cells after yellow fever vaccination. TCRdb independently ran MiXCR on the 5' RACE reads; one entry per CDR3 protein. There are about 330,000 distinct CDR3 sequences in the sample; around 7% occur only once, and about 18% lies in the top ten. This CDR3 has 14 amino acids. CDR1 and CDR2 (germline): SNHLY, FYNNEI. The V end lost 7 bases, the J end lost 7 bases, and 19 bases lay between the germline ends. The sample here was PBMCs, taken 45 days after the first yellow fever vaccination. The TCR sequence derives from a man younger than 30 who received the YFV17D yellow fever vaccine. The genes are TRBV2 and TRBJ1-2; D is uncertain. The CDR3 loop is CASTPGRRWGGYTF. DNA of the CDR3: TGTGCCAGCACCCCGGGCAGGAGGTGGGGTGGCTACACCTTC.